Listed below are T cell receptor beta chains from one sample, sequenced in a study of blood T cell repertoires in COVID-19. The assay was immunoSEQ multiplex PCR, and TCRdb's table has in-frame clones only and misses some. In the table there are about 230,000 clones, around 88% of which are singletons. Sequencing was carried out using peripheral blood. Receptors were obtained from a man older than 75 with acute or convalescent COVID-19. The CDR3 runs from the conserved cysteine through the conserved F or W. D genes are given only for firm matches. For some rows the clone size is stated as once, few or many, or as a class when expanded; others skip it.

j_gene	abundance	v_gene	d_gene	CDR3nt	CDR3aa
TRBJ1-5	NA	TRBV3-1/TRBV3-2	NA	TGTGCCAGCAGCCAGGGACATCCTAGGGGCAATCAGCCCCAGCATTTT	CASSQGHPRGNQPQHF
TRBJ2-7	NA	TRBV30	TRBD2	TGTGCCTGGATAAAGCGGGAGGTGAGCTACGAGCAGTACTTC	CAWIKREVSYEQYF
TRBJ2-5	NA	TRBV5-1	NA	TGCGCCAGCAGCTCGAGGGACTCGCATGTGACCCAGTACTTC	CASSSRDSHVTQYF
TRBJ2-2	NA	TRBV24-1	TRBD1	TGTGCCACCAGTGACCAAGGACAGGGCCTTAACACCGGGGAGCTGTTTTTT	CATSDQGQGLNTGELFF
TRBJ2-5	NA	TRBV7-2	NA	TGTGCCAGCAGCTTAGGTTGGAGTCACGAGACCCAGTACTTC	CASSLGWSHETQYF
TRBJ1-1	NA	TRBV3-1/TRBV3-2	NA	TGTGCCAGCATCCTCTACAGGGCCACTGAAGCTTTCTTT	CASILYRATEAFF
TRBJ1-5	NA	TRBV5-1	NA	TGCGCCAGCAGCTTAACAGACAATCAGCCCCAGCATTTT	CASSLTDNQPQHF
TRBJ1-6	NA	TRBV28	NA	TGTGCCAGCAGTTCCATACTCCCAGGACTCGGCGTATATAATTCACCCCTCCACTTT	CASSSILPGLGVYNSPLHF
TRBJ2-1	once	TRBV9	TRBD1	TGTGCCAGCAGCCCGACGCTGGGTTTGAGGGCATCGGGACAGGGCTACAATGAGCAGTTCTTC	CASSPTLGLRASGQGYNEQFF
TRBJ2-7	NA	TRBV27	NA	TGTGCCAGCACCCCCCACACCCCCCCTTACGAGCAGTACTTC	CASTPHTPPYEQYF
TRBJ2-1	NA	TRBV9	NA	TGTGCCAGCAGCGGGTCAGGAGGGAATGAGCAGTTCTTC	CASSGSGGNEQFF
TRBJ2-1	NA	TRBV19	NA	TGTGCCAGTAGTATAGGACCCCCCGGCGGTGAGCAGTTCTTC	CASSIGPPGGEQFF
TRBJ2-2	NA	TRBV29-1	TRBD1	TGCAGCGTAGGCGGACAGGGCAACACCGGGGAGCTGTTTTTT	CSVGGQGNTGELFF
TRBJ2-1	once	TRBV7-9	TRBD2	TGTGCCAGCAGCTACACTAGCGGGGGGTCGGATGAGCAGTTCTTC	CASSYTSGGSDEQFF
TRBJ1-1	NA	TRBV27	NA	TGTGCCAGCAGTTTATCTTCAGGGCTTGAAGCTTTCTTT	CASSLSSGLEAFF
TRBJ1-2	NA	TRBV27	TRBD1	TGTGCCAGCAGTTTATCAGGGGGCGCAGGTGGCTACACCTTC	CASSLSGGAGGYTF
TRBJ2-7	NA	TRBV5-5	TRBD1	TGTGCCAGCAGCGGGACAGGGCTCCCCTTGGACGAGCAGTACTTC	CASSGTGLPLDEQYF
TRBJ2-2	NA	TRBV7-9	TRBD1	TGTGCCAGCAGCGAAGGACAGGGGGACACCGGGGAGCTGTTTTTT	CASSEGQGDTGELFF
TRBJ2-6	NA	TRBV19	NA	TGTGCCAGTAGTAGACCGCAATCACGGGGAAGGGGGGCCAACGTCCTGACTTTC	CASSRPQSRGRGANVLTF
TRBJ2-1	NA	TRBV4-1	TRBD2	TGCGCCAGCAGCCAAGGAGCGGGAAGCTCCTACAATGAGCAGTTCTTC	CASSQGAGSSYNEQFF
TRBJ2-1	NA	TRBV27	TRBD2	TGTGCCAGCAGTTTAGTTTGGGCTAGCGGGAGCAACGTGGGCAATGAGCAGTTCTTC	CASSLVWASGSNVGNEQFF
TRBJ1-6	NA	TRBV19	TRBD1	TGTGCCAGTAGAACCGGACAGGGCGGCAATTCACCCCTCCACTTT	CASRTGQGGNSPLHF
TRBJ1-1	NA	TRBV5-1	NA	TGCGCCAGCAGCTTGTGGAGGGTTGGTGAAGCTTTCTTT	CASSLWRVGEAFF
TRBJ2-3	NA	TRBV24-1	NA	TGTGCCACCAGTGAACCACTAGCAGATACGCAGTATTTT	CATSEPLADTQYF
TRBJ2-7	NA	TRBV4-1	NA	TGCGCCAGCAGCCAAGAAGCCGGGAACTATAACGAGCAGTACTTC	CASSQEAGNYNEQYF
TRBJ2-5	NA	TRBV14	NA	TGTGCCAGCAGCCTGAATGGGCAGACCCAGTACTTC	CASSLNGQTQYF
TRBJ1-6	NA	TRBV28	TRBD1	TGTGCCAGCAGCACCGACAGGGTTTCCTATAATTCACCCCTCCACTTT	CASSTDRVSYNSPLHF
TRBJ1-5	few	TRBV2	NA	TGTGCCAGCAAGGGGGATCAGCCCCAGCATTTT	CASKGDQPQHF
TRBJ1-5	NA	TRBV29-1	NA	TGCAGCGTGGCAGGGGAACGCAATCAGCCCCAGCATTTT	CSVAGERNQPQHF
TRBJ2-5	NA	TRBV5-4	TRBD2	TGTGCCAGCAGCTGGCGGACTAGTCAAGAGACCCAGTACTTC	CASSWRTSQETQYF
TRBJ2-3	NA	TRBV3-1/TRBV3-2	TRBD2	TGTGCCAGCAGCCCTTCTAGCGGGAGTACGGATACGCAGTATTTT	CASSPSSGSTDTQYF
TRBJ2-5	NA	TRBV18	NA	TGTGCCAGCTCCTCCCGAGGAGCTTTGCCCCAACAAGAGACCCAGTACTTC	CASSSRGALPQQETQYF
TRBJ1-5	NA	TRBV28	NA	TGTGCCAGCAGTTTAATCGGTAGCAATCAGCCCCAGCATTTT	CASSLIGSNQPQHF
TRBJ2-6	NA	TRBV5-1	NA	TGCGCCAGCAGCCCAGGGACTCCCCGGACTGGGGCCAACGTCCTGACTTTC	CASSPGTPRTGANVLTF
TRBJ1-1	NA	TRBV2	TRBD1	TGTGCCAGCAGTGGTGGACAGGGAGTCACTGAAGCTTTCTTT	CASSGGQGVTEAFF
TRBJ2-5	NA	TRBV7-9	NA	TGTGCCAGCAGCTTAGCACCCGGACAGCCCGACAGCTTAAAGACCCAGTACTTC	CASSLAPGQPDSLKTQYF
TRBJ1-5	NA	TRBV6-4	NA	TGTGCCAGCAGCCAGACAGCCCATCAGCCCCAGCATTTT	CASSQTAHQPQHF
TRBJ1-2	NA	TRBV7-8	NA	TGTGCCAGCAGCTTAGGAGGGGAGGGAGGCTACACCTTC	CASSLGGEGGYTF
TRBJ2-1	NA	TRBV24-1	NA	TGTGCCACCAGTGATTCCCGGACTACCCACAATGAGCAGTTCTTC	CATSDSRTTHNEQFF
TRBJ1-6	NA	TRBV5-1	NA	TGCGCCAGCAGTTCGGGGGGCGTTTATAATTCACCCCTCCACTTT	CASSSGGVYNSPLHF
TRBJ2-3	NA	TRBV5-1	TRBD2	TGCGCCAGCAGCTTGACCAGCGGGGGGGCCGCAGATACGCAGTATTTT	CASSLTSGGAADTQYF
TRBJ2-7	NA	TRBV5-1	TRBD2	TGCGCCAGCGCCGGGACTAGCGGAAACAAGAACTACGAGCAGTACTTC	CASAGTSGNKNYEQYF
TRBJ2-7	NA	TRBV6-5	TRBD2	TGTGCCGGATCTAGCGGGACGATCTACGAGCAGTACTTC	CAGSSGTIYEQYF
TRBJ2-7	NA	TRBV19	TRBD2	TGTGCCAGTAGTATCGGGGGGAGTATCTACGAGCAGTACTTC	CASSIGGSIYEQYF
TRBJ2-7	NA	TRBV3-1/TRBV3-2	NA	TGTGCCAGTCGTGGTCTTAGCTCCTACGAGCAGTACTTC	CASRGLSSYEQYF
TRBJ2-3	NA	TRBV5-1	NA	TGCGCCAGCAGCTTACAGGCTTCGGGCCCAGATACGCAGTATTTT	CASSLQASGPDTQYF
TRBJ1-3	NA	TRBV3-1/TRBV3-2	NA	TGTGCCAGCAGCCAAGACGCAGGGGAAGGAAACACCATATATTTT	CASSQDAGEGNTIYF
TRBJ2-5	NA	TRBV2	NA	TGTGCCAGCAGTGATCCAGCCGGGTTGGAGACCCAGTACTTC	CASSDPAGLETQYF
TRBJ2-2	few	TRBV4-2	NA	TGTGCCAGCAGCCAGGGCGATCGCGGGGCGGCGAACACCGGGGAGCTGTTTTTT	CASSQGDRGAANTGELFF
TRBJ2-5	NA	TRBV6-5	NA	TGTGCCACCCTGCCGCCGGGACTGACAAGGGCCCAGTACTTC	CATLPPGLTRAQYF
TRBJ1-2	NA	TRBV5-1	TRBD1	TGCGCCAGCAGCTTGGAAGGACAGGGCTATGGCTACACCTTC	CASSLEGQGYGYTF
TRBJ2-2	NA	TRBV2	TRBD2	TGTGCCAGCAAGGTACTAGCGTCCACCGGGGAGCTGTTTTTT	CASKVLASTGELFF
TRBJ2-6	NA	TRBV4-1	NA	TGCGCCAGCAGCCGGACAGACTTCTCTGGGGCCAACGTCCTGACTTTC	CASSRTDFSGANVLTF
TRBJ2-1	NA	TRBV19	TRBD2	TGTGCCAGTAGTAGACTAGCGGGGGGGGACAATGAGCAGTTCTTC	CASSRLAGGDNEQFF
TRBJ2-2	NA	TRBV7-2	TRBD2	TGTGCCAGCAGCCTCTCCGGGACTAGGAGACACGGGGAGCTGTTTTTT	CASSLSGTRRHGELFF
TRBJ2-7	NA	TRBV10-3	NA	TGTGCCATCAGGAACCCTGGGCCATCCTACGAGCAGTACTTC	CAIRNPGPSYEQYF
TRBJ2-3	NA	TRBV11-3	NA	TGTGCCAGCAGCTTAGGGCAGGGGAGCACAGATACGCAGTATTTT	CASSLGQGSTDTQYF
TRBJ2-3	NA	TRBV6-5	TRBD2	TGTGCCAGCAGAGCTAGCGGCAGCCCTACAGATACGCAGTATTTT	CASRASGSPTDTQYF
TRBJ1-2	NA	TRBV29-1	NA	TGCAGCGTCGAAACACCCATAAGGGGAACTGGCTACACCTTC	CSVETPIRGTGYTF
TRBJ2-1	NA	TRBV4-2	TRBD1	TGTGCCAGCAGCCAAACAGGGGTGGATGAGCAGTTCTTC	CASSQTGVDEQFF